One sample yielded the 31 T cell receptor beta chains listed below, sequenced in a study of cytomegalovirus exposure and HLA in healthy donors. The method was immunoSEQ multiplex PCR; TCRdb's version includes in-frame clones alone and lacks a portion of them. The data contain about 95,000 clones, around 84% of them singletons. The sequenced sample was PBMCs. The receptor set was obtained from a man younger than 30 in good health and CMV-seropositive.

The chain combines TRBV30 with TRBJ1-1; weak D call: TRBD1 (5 bases). The germline V gene encodes CDR1 GTSNPN and CDR2 SVGIG (reference sequence). The V end was cut by 0 bases, the J end by 3 bases, with 8 bases between. The CDR3 is made up of 13 amino acids. The CDR3 loop is CAWSVQEYTEAFF. The DNA of the CDR3 is TGTGCCTGGAGTGTACAGGAGTACACTGAAGCTTTCTTT. The complete variable domain, with remaining parts taken from reference TRBV30 and TRBJ1-1, reads SQTIHQWPATLVQPVGSPLSLECTVEGTSNPNLYWYRQAAGRGLQLLFYSVGIGQISSEVPQNLSASRPQDRQFILSSKKLLLSDSGFYLCAWSVQEYTEAFFGQGTRLTVV.

The chain joins TRBV9 to TRBJ2-1; 9 bases are a match to TRBD2. CDR3 size: 15 residues. V dropped 0 bases and J dropped 7; count of bases not matched to a gene: 5. Germline values: CDR1 SGDLS, CDR2 YYNGEE. The CDR3 loop is CASSVVAGVRNEQFF. The CDR3 bases are TGTGCCAGCAGCGTAGTAGCGGGAGTTAGGAATGAGCAGTTCTTC.

Written as DNA, the CDR3 is TGCAGCGCTTCGAGGGAGCGGCCCAGGAATGAGCAGTTCTTC. Translation gives CSASRERPRNEQFF. The chain uses TRBV29-1 and TRBJ2-1; tentatively, D is TRBD2 (5 bases). From germline, CDR1 is SQVTM and CDR2 ANQGSEA. The V and J ends lost 7 bases and 7 bases respectively, with 20 bases between them. This CDR3 contains 14 residues.

The DNA for the CDR3 is TGTGCCAGCAGCTTGTATGCAGGACAAATCAATGAGCAGTTCTTC. Protein: CASSLYAGQINEQFF. The genes are TRBV5-4 and TRBJ2-1; possible D gene TRBD1, 5 bases. V shed 1 base and J shed 6 bases, with 14 bases lying between them. Per the germline V gene, CDR1 is SGHNT and CDR2 is YYREEE (reference sequence). This CDR3 is 15 amino acids long.

This rearrangement joins TRBV9 to TRBJ2-1, with TRBD2 identical over 8 bases. This CDR3 spans 15 amino acids. Germline CDR1 is SGDLS and CDR2 is YYNGEE. Germline trimming cut 0 bases from V and 4 bases from J; bases unmatched to any gene: 3. CDR3 DNA sequence: TGTGCCAGCAGCGTAGTAGCGGGACTATACAATGAGCAGTTCTTC. Translated: CASSVVAGLYNEQFF.

This clone was picked up one time. This chain links TRBV28 with TRBJ2-7; D is unclear. The germline CDR1 and CDR2 sequences are MDHEN and SYDVKM. The CDR3 runs to 12 residues. V was clipped by 5 bases and J by 3 bases, with 8 bases between them. The CDR3 DNA reads TGTGCCAGCAGTCCCGCCAGCTACGAGCAGTACTTC. It specifies CASSPASYEQYF.

The chain has TRBV19 and TRBJ2-1; 10 nucleotides align to TRBD2. This CDR3 has 15 amino acids. Germline-derived CDR1 and CDR2 are LNHDA and SQIVND (reference sequence). V was pared by 3 bases and J by 5 bases, with 4 bases of the junction left unmatched. The DNA for the CDR3 is TGTGCCAGTAGTATGAGCGGGAGGGCCAACAATGAGCAGTTCTTC. Residues: CASSMSGRANNEQFF. Full variable domain (remainder filled in from reference TRBV19 and TRBJ2-1): DGGITQSPKYLFRKEGQNVTLSCEQNLNHDAMYWYRQDPGQGLRLIYYSQIVNDFQKGDIAEGYSVSREKKESFPLTVTSAQKNPTAFYLCASSMSGRANNEQFFGPGTRLTVL.

The V call is TRBV6-1, the J call TRBJ2-1, with TRBD2 matching 10 bases. Germline V gene sequence: CDR1 MNHNS, CDR2 SASEGT. The J segment lost 5 bases and the V segment lost 3 bases, leaving 13 bases of the junction unmatched. The CDR3 is made up of 18 amino acids. The CDR3 spells CASSEWGLAGEGNNEQFF. DNA for the CDR3: TGTGCCAGCAGTGAGTGGGGGCTAGCGGGAGAAGGTAACAATGAGCAGTTCTTC.

This clone was recorded only once. The rearrangement links TRBV5-5 to TRBJ1-5, with 7 bases identical to TRBD1. CDR3 length equals 16 residues. CDR1 and CDR2 from the germline V gene are SGHKS and YYEKEE (reference sequence). The ends lost 2 bases at V and 1 base at J; junction bases unmatched: 6. As DNA, the CDR3 is TGTGCCAGCAGCTTTTTCCTGACAGGGAGCAATCAGCCCCAGCATTTT. This codes for CASSFFLTGSNQPQHF.

The V gene is TRBV6-5, the J gene TRBJ1-1; no clear D gene. Trimming took 5 bases from V and 3 from J, leaving 7 bases between them. The CDR3 has 12 amino acids. In germline, CDR1 is MNHEY, CDR2 SVGAGI. CDR3: CASSEDYTEAFF. The CDR3 DNA reads as TGTGCCAGCAGTGAGGATTACACTGAAGCTTTCTTT.

The rearrangement uses TRBV28 and TRBJ2-1; TRBD2 matches at 9 bases. Looked up from germline, CDR1 is MDHEN and CDR2 is SYDVKM. Trimming cost V 5 bases and J 9 bases; bases outside gene matches: 8. This CDR3 region has 14 residues. As DNA, the CDR3 is TGTGCCAGCAGTCTCGGCGGGAGGGGCCTTGAGCAGTTCTTC. Translated: CASSLGGRGLEQFF.

V gene TRBV9 combines with J gene TRBJ2-1; possible D gene TRBD1, 6 bases. Deletions cut 0 bases from V and 4 bases from J, with 11 bases between. Germline loops: CDR1 SGDLS, CDR2 YYNGEE. This CDR3 region has 15 residues. CDR3 in DNA: TGTGCCAGCAGCGTAGGAAAGGGGGTATACAATGAGCAGTTCTTC. Protein product: CASSVGKGVYNEQFF.

The chain employs TRBV5-6 and TRBJ2-1, with 15 bases aligning to TRBD2. CDR1 and CDR2 (germline): SGHDT, YYEEEE. There are 16 residues in the CDR3. V lost 4 bases and J lost 7; bases outside the gene matches: 6. The CDR3 sequence: CASSRTGTSGRNEQFF. DNA for the CDR3: TGTGCCAGCAGCCGGACCGGGACTAGCGGGAGGAATGAGCAGTTCTTC.

The table lists this clone with a few counts. J is TRBJ1-1 and V is TRBV7-9; 7 bases map to TRBD1. V was clipped by 2 bases and J by 4 bases; unmatched bases: 4. The CDR3 extends over 14 amino acids. Germline V gives CDR1 SEHNR, CDR2 FQNEAQ (reference sequence). For the CDR3, the DNA is TGTGCCAGCAGCTTAAAGGGGGCGAGCACTGAAGCTTTCTTT. It is translated as CASSLKGASTEAFF. Based on the CDR3 plus reference TRBV7-9 and TRBJ1-1, the full variable domain is DTGVSQNPRHKITKRGQNVTFRCDPISEHNRLYWYRQTLGQGPEFLTYFQNEAQLEKSRLLSDRFSAERPKGSFSTLEIQRTEQGDSAMYLCASSLKGASTEAFFGQGTRLTVV.

This clone appeared a single time. The chain uses TRBV5-1 and TRBJ1-4; a weak D match, TRBD1 (6 bases). Germline V gives CDR1 SGHRS, CDR2 YFSETQ. V dropped 0 bases and J dropped 8 bases, with 11 bases sitting between them. CDR3 length equals 14 residues. In DNA, the CDR3 is TGCGCCAGCAGCTTGGAGGGGGTTCGGGAAAAACTGTTTTTT. This gives the protein CASSLEGVREKLFF.

The rearrangement links TRBV10-3 to TRBJ2-1, with D maybe TRBD2 (6 bases). The CDR3 is made up of 15 amino acids. Between the trimmed V and J ends, which lost 3 bases and 6 bases, there was a span of 15 bases. Germline V gene lookup returns CDR1 ENHRY and CDR2 SYGVKD. The CDR3 region is CAISDTQFSGNEQFF. The CDR3 region has the DNA TGTGCCATCAGTGATACCCAGTTTAGCGGCAATGAGCAGTTCTTC.

The chain has TRBV13 and TRBJ2-5; possible D gene TRBD2, 7 bases. V dropped 5 bases and J dropped 13 bases, with 26 bases sitting between them. Looked up from germline, CDR1 is PRHDT and CDR2 is FYEKMQ (reference sequence). This CDR3 contains 15 residues. CDR3 residues: CASSPERLGEGGPYF. CDR3 in DNA: TGTGCCAGCAGCCCCGAGAGACTAGGGGAGGGGGGACCGTACTTC.

The chain has TRBV6-1 and TRBJ1-5; possibly TRBD1 for D (6 bases). CDR3 size: 15 residues. Trimming cost V 6 bases and J 3 bases, with 15 bases left between them. Looked up from germline, CDR1 is MNHNS and CDR2 is SASEGT. The CDR3 nucleotides are TGTGCCAGCAGACCTATAGACAGGTCCAATCAGCCCCAGCATTTT. Protein sequence: CASRPIDRSNQPQHF.

The V and J genes are TRBV27 and TRBJ2-1; 13 nucleotides align to TRBD2. V was clipped by 4 bases and J by 9 bases; unmatched bases: 12. Per the germline V gene, CDR1 is MNHEY and CDR2 is SMNVEV (reference sequence). CDR3 length: 17 residues. CDR3 DNA: TGTGCCAGCAGTTCCCGTTATACTAGCGGGAGGGCCAGTGAGCAGTTCTTC. Translating gives CASSSRYTSGRASEQFF.

Only one count was recorded for this clone. The CDR3 here is CASSYFPEQETQYF. DNA of the CDR3: TGTGCCAGCAGTTACTTTCCGGAGCAAGAGACCCAGTACTTC. J is TRBJ2-5 and V is TRBV6-6, with unresolved D. Trimming stripped 1 base from V and 2 bases from J, with 8 bases between. CDR3 length: 14 residues. Germline V gene lookup returns CDR1 MNHNY and CDR2 SVGAGI (reference sequence).

This chain connects TRBV28 to TRBJ1-2; TRBD1 is a possible D gene (6 bases). CDR1 and CDR2 from the germline V gene are MDHEN and SYDVKM. The ends were cut back, 4 bases at V and 4 bases at J, with 10 bases in the middle. The CDR3 is 13 amino acids. CDR3 in amino acids: CASSWGRGYGYTF. CDR3 DNA sequence: TGTGCCAGCAGTTGGGGCAGGGGCTATGGCTACACCTTC.

This sequence joins TRBV6-5 and TRBJ1-2; 8 nucleotides match TRBD1. Trimming cost V 3 bases and J 3 bases; bases outside gene matches: 6. CDR1 and CDR2 from the germline V gene are MNHEY and SVGAGI. This CDR3 contains 15 residues. CDR3 nucleotides: TGTGCCAGCAGTTATACGCCGGGACAGGACTATGGCTACACCTTC. It codes for CASSYTPGQDYGYTF.

The rearrangement joins TRBV28 to TRBJ2-1; the D gene is possibly TRBD2 (7 bases). The CDR3 runs to 13 residues. The V end was cut by 2 bases, the J end by 11 bases, with 13 bases between. The germline gives CDR1 MDHEN, CDR2 SYDVKM. CDR3 DNA sequence: TGTGCCAGCAGTTTAAGGGGGGGTCGGCAGCAGTTCTTC. Translation gives CASSLRGGRQQFF.

The chain couples TRBV28 to TRBJ2-1; unclear D gene. CDR1 is MDHEN, CDR2 SYDVKM, per germline. The length of the CDR3 is 15 residues. Deletions cut 2 bases from V and 0 bases from J, with 8 bases between. This chain's CDR3 is CASSLGRSSYNEQFF. CDR3 DNA sequence: TGTGCCAGCAGTTTAGGCCGAAGCTCCTACAATGAGCAGTTCTTC.

This sequence joins TRBV10-2 and TRBJ2-7; 7 bases are shared with TRBD1. CDR3 length: 14 residues. Germline V gene sequence: CDR1 WSHSY, CDR2 SAAADI. V dropped 10 bases and J dropped 6; count of bases not matched to a gene: 15. The CDR3 loop reads CAISDRKLSGEQYF. The CDR3 DNA reads TGCGCCATCTCGGACAGGAAACTTTCGGGCGAGCAGTACTTC.

The chain couples TRBV27 to TRBJ2-7, with TRBD1 matching 8 bases. Per the germline V gene, CDR1 is MNHEY and CDR2 is SMNVEV (reference sequence). Trimming took 6 bases from V and 5 from J; bases not matched to a gene: 9. The CDR3 runs 14 residues. The CDR3: CASRDRTGPNEQYF. The CDR3 nucleotides read TGTGCCAGCAGAGACCGGACAGGGCCCAACGAGCAGTACTTC.

The CDR3 DNA reads as TGTGCCAGCCGATATGACAGGGAAGAGACCCAGTACTTC. Its protein is CASRYDREETQYF. This sequence joins TRBV5-6 and TRBJ2-5; 7 bases fit TRBD1. Trimming took 7 bases from V and 3 from J; bases not matched to a gene: 6. The CDR3 spans 13 residues. Germline loops: CDR1 SGHDT, CDR2 YYEEEE.

The gene calls are TRBV7-3 and TRBJ2-5, with 7 bases that match TRBD2. The CDR3 length is 13 residues. Germline assignment: CDR1 SGHTA and CDR2 FQGTGA. V was clipped by 5 bases and J by 4 bases; unmatched bases: 4. The CDR3 nucleotides read TGTGCCAGCAGCCGGGGAGGGCGAGAGACCCAGTACTTC. Its protein product is CASSRGGRETQYF.

The rearrangement joins TRBV11-3 to TRBJ2-2; D is perhaps TRBD2 (6 bases). Germline V lookup: CDR1 SGHNT, CDR2 YENEEA. V gave up 6 bases and J gave up 0 bases, with 14 bases separating them. The CDR3 has 16 residues. This CDR3 reads CASRPRGGANTGELFF. The CDR3 DNA follows: TGTGCCAGCAGACCTCGGGGCGGGGCGAACACCGGGGAGCTGTTTTTT.

J is TRBJ1-5 and V is TRBV6-6; D is possibly TRBD1 (5 bases). V gave up 0 bases and J gave up 9 bases, with 6 bases separating them. The germline V gene has CDR1 MNHNY and CDR2 SVGAGI (reference sequence). This CDR3 comprises 12 residues. CDR3 sequence (DNA): TGTGCCAGCAGTTACTCCGACAGGCCCCAGCATTTT. Protein sequence: CASSYSDRPQHF.

CDR3 amino acids: CASSDPGDNQPQHF. Written as DNA, the CDR3 is TGTGCCAGCAGCGACCCAGGGGACAATCAGCCCCAGCATTTT. This chain joins TRBV11-2 and TRBJ1-5; a weak D match, TRBD1 (6 bases). The CDR3 consists of 14 residues. Per the germline V gene, CDR1 is SGHAT and CDR2 is FQNNGV. Trimming cost V 5 bases and J 3 bases, with 11 bases left between them.